This TCR beta chain was profiled in a study of T cells in Graves' hyperthyroidism and ophthalmopathy (dated 2019 in TCRdb). Background on the whole study: Peripheral blood samples were taken at initial diagnosis, before any treatment was given. To identify distinguishing TCR V-J signatures, a discovery cohort of some 100 patients was used, comprising 40 to 45 with Graves' ophthalmopathy and 57 with stable Graves' hyperthyroidism. Whether ophthalmopathy could be predicted prospectively was tested in an independent validation cohort made up of 18 to 20 hyperthyroidism patients plus 17 patients who later progressed to ophthalmopathy. The paper reports TCR Vbeta CDR3 sequencing of approximately 130 peripheral blood samples: fewer than 50 ophthalmopathy, under 80 hyperthyroidism and approximately 17 progressor patients. After sampling, hyperthyroidism patients received methimazole starting at 30 mg daily, and ophthalmopathy patients received high-dose intravenous methylprednisolone. The roughly 91 discovery patients were randomly divided into training and test sets at a 7:3 ratio. Thyroid tissue and blood T-cell repertoires from more than 5 Graves' hyperthyroidism patients were also compared in the study. Points the paper makes about the study in general: Ophthalmopathy was separated from stable hyperthyroidism by a 13 V-J signature model, with approximately 86% sensitivity and about 84% specificity obtained in cross-validation and 80%/75% obtained in testing. Sample size was not statistically predetermined, and investigators were not blinded to group allocation. During validation, the model predicted progression to ophthalmopathy a median of about 6.3 months ahead of onset, with more than 55% sensitivity and around 73% specificity. Blood samples also contained most of the expanded thyroid clonotypes (frequency above 0.001), which suggests that blood repertoires may reflect thyroid immune responses.

V and J lose 0 bases and 3 bases, and a span of 11 bases separates them. CDR1 and CDR2 are drawn from the germline V gene (reference sequence): LGHDT, YNNKEL. The CDR3 holds 16 amino acids from the cysteine to the phenylalanine. Only the CDR3 region is kept as DNA, spanning 48 bases read in frame from base 1. The TCR beta CDR3 regions were amplified from the RNA transcripts. For the first round of RT-PCR on the TCR CDR3, the HTBI primer set was used together with the Qiagen OneStep RT-PCR kit. Libraries were constructed in a second round of multiplex PCR, after which size selection and purification were carried out. The libraries were sequenced on an Illumina HiSeq2000 using paired-end 100 bp reads. Under the source paper's analysis protocol: SOAPnuke was used to process the raw data, throwing out any read that contained adapters or uncalled bases, had a mean Phred below 15, or lacked an exact constant-primer or identifier match. High-quality paired reads were merged using COPE v1.2.5, and each unique nucleotide sequence was defined as a clonotype. Clonotypes were aligned to IMGT TRBV, TRBD and TRBJ reference segments using MiTCR v1.1. Analysis was restricted to V-J combinations with a frequency above 0.0001, which covered just over 98% of repertoires. A TCS score was defined as the ratio between F50 (clonal expansion) and ExV (chaos), using BLOSUM62-based TCRdist between CDR3 peptides within each V-J. Welch's t-statistics and random forest reduced around 520 V-J features to roughly 13, which were used in a naive Bayes classifier (R e1071). TCRdb itself trimmed the public reads at Q25 with fastp, ran MiXCR and retained productive beta chains. CDR3 protein sequences are deduplicated, and each keeps its most common genes and DNA. These V and J calls derive from TCRdb rather than the authors' analysis. Counted in this sample were 730,000 or so distinct CDR3 sequences; roughly a sixth of them appeared once. Of the sample, approximately 15% is held by the ten largest clones.

This clonotype was seen more than once but under ten times. Its antigen is currently not known. No base qualities exist here, and no much larger clone lies one base off it. Hyperthyroidism patients were newly diagnosed, with disease duration under 2 months, and aged 18 to 65 years. Exclusion was applied to patients with uncontrolled infections, other autoimmune diseases, pregnancy or lactation. Diagnoses were established on the basis of clinical symptoms, serum thyroxine and TRAb, thyroid ultrasound, and orbital computed tomography. Blood from progressor patients was collected at the time of first diagnosis with hyperthyroidism, before any ophthalmopathy symptoms had appeared. PBMCs were isolated from about 9.1 ml of fresh peripheral blood by Ficoll-Paque density gradient centrifugation. Patients classed as progressors first received a Graves' hyperthyroidism diagnosis and then went on to develop ophthalmopathy during follow-up. Total RNA was extracted using Trizol reagent, and RNA quality was assessed on an Agilent 2100 Bioanalyzer.

The clonotype comes from a woman between 45 and 65 years old with Graves' hyperthyroidism that later progressed to Graves' ophthalmopathy. Sequenced sample: blood. This receptor chain uses TRBV3-1 and TRBJ2-2, with a tentative D gene TRBD2 over 6 matching bases. The CDR3 region: CASSQEAGLYTGELFF. The DNA sequence is as follows: TGTGCCAGCAGCCAAGAGGCGGGGTTGTACACCGGGGAGCTGTTTTTT. Here the CDR3 is joined to the reference TRBV3-1 and TRBJ2-2 genes, and the full variable domain is: DTAVSQTPKYLVTQMGNDKSIKCEQNLGHDTMYWYKQDSKKFLKIMFSYNNKELIINETVPNRFSPKSPDKAHLNLHINSLELGDSAVYFCASSQEAGLYTGELFFGEGSRLTVL.